This T cell receptor (beta chain) came from a study of long-term antiretroviral therapy in people with HIV. Overall study results and limits: Repertoires in HIV (unlike those of controls) had narrower CDR3 length ranges. Dominance of pre-ART expanded clones persisted, fluctuating and often declining after ART.

Worth noting for this clone: Its antigen is not identified.

Researchers report immunoSEQ v3.0 was run at survey level. TCRdb keeps only in-frame clones here, not all; method: immunoSEQ multiplex PCR. Found here are 35,000 or so clones, about 80% of them singletons; the top ten hold approximately 7.9%. The sequences come from unsorted PBMCs, collected 0.4 years before starting antiretroviral therapy. The TCR originated in a man between 18 and 35 years old with HIV.

The CDR3 region has the DNA TGTGCCAGGCCTCGGGGGCGGGGTCAGCCCCAGCATTTT. It codes for CARPRGRGQPQHF. The V call is TRBV6-6, the J call TRBJ1-5, with TRBD1 as a possible D gene (6 bases). Germline CDR1 and CDR2: MNHNY and SVGAGI (reference sequence). Trimming left V 9 bases short and J 6 bases short, with 15 bases between. The CDR3 totals 13 residues.